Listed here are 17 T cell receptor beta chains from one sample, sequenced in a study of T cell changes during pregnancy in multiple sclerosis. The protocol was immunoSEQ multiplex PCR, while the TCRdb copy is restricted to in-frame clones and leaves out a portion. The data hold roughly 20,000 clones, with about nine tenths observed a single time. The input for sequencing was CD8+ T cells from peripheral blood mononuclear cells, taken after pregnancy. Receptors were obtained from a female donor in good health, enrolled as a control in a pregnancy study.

CDR3 nucleotide sequence: TGTGCCAGCAGCAGCTACCGGGACAGGGGGCTCCCCTCCTACGAGCAGTACTTC. This translates into CASSSYRDRGLPSYEQYF. The chain has TRBV11-2 and TRBJ2-7, with 12 bases fitting TRBD1. Germline values: CDR1 SGHAT, CDR2 FQNNGV. The CDR3 runs 18 residues. Losses at the gene ends were 5 bases for V and 0 bases for J; bases not matched to a gene: 11.

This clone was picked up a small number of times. The CDR3 DNA sequence: TGTGCCAGCAGTTTATCCAGGGCGAACACTGAAGCTTTCTTT. Protein: CASSLSRANTEAFF. V gene TRBV27 combines with J gene TRBJ1-1; weak D call: TRBD1 (5 bases). The CDR3 spans 14 residues. The germline CDR1 and CDR2 sequences are MNHEY and SMNVEV (reference sequence). Trimming cost V 0 bases and J 1 base, with 6 bases left between them.

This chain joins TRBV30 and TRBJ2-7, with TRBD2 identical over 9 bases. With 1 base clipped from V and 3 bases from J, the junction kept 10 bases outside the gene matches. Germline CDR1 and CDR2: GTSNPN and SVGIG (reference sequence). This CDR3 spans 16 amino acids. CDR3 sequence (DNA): TGTGCCTGGAGTGCCGGGGCGCGGGAGGGCGTCTACGAGCAGTACTTC. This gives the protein CAWSAGAREGVYEQYF.

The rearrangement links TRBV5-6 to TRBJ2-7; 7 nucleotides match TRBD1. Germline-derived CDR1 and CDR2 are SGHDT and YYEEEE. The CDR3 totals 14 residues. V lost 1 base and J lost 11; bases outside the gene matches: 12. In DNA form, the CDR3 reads TGTGCCAGCAGCTTGCGGGAAAAACAGGGGTTTAAGTACTTC. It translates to CASSLREKQGFKYF.

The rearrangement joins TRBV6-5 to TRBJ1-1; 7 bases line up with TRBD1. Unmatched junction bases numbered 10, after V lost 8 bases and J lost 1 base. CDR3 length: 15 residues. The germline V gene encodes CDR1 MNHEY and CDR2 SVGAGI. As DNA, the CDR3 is TGTGCCAGCTTGACCACGGGACAGAGGAACACTGAAGCTTTCTTT. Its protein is CASLTTGQRNTEAFF.

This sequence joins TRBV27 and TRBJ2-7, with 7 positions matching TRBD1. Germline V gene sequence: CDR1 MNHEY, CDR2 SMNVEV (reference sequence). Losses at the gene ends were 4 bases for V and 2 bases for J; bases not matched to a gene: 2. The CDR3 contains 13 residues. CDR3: CASSYRGTYEQYF. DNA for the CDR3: TGTGCCAGCAGTTACAGGGGCACCTACGAGCAGTACTTC.

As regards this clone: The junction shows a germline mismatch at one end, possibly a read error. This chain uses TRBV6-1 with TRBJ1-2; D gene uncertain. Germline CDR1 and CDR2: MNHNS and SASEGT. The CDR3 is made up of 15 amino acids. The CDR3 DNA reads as TGTGCCAGCAGCGAAGGAGGTTTGTTGAACTATGGCTACACCTTC. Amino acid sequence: CASSEGGLLNYGYTF.

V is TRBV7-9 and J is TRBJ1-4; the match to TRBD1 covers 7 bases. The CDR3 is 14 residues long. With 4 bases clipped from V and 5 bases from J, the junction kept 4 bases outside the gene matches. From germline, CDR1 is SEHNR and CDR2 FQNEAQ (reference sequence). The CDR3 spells CASSSDRVNEKLFF. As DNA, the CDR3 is TGTGCCAGCAGCTCCGACAGGGTGAATGAAAAACTGTTTTTT. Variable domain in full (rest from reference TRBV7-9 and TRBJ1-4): DTGVSQNPRHKITKRGQNVTFRCDPISEHNRLYWYRQTLGQGPEFLTYFQNEAQLEKSRLLSDRFSAERPKGSFSTLEIQRTEQGDSAMYLCASSSDRVNEKLFFGSGTQLSVL.

The CDR3 sequence: CASSAEGEGGSYEQYF. The DNA for the CDR3 is TGTGCCAGCAGCGCAGAGGGGGAGGGTGGTTCATACGAGCAGTACTTC. The chain carries TRBV9 and TRBJ2-7, with D perhaps TRBD2 (7 bases). CDR1 is SGDLS, CDR2 YYNGEE, per germline. Trimming took off 3 bases at V and 4 bases at J, with 20 bases between the two ends. The CDR3 length is 16 residues.

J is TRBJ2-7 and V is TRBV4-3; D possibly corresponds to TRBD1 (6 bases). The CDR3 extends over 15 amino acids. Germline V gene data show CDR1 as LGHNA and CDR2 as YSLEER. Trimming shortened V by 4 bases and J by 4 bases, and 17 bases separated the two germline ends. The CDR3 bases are TGCGCCAGCAGCCCAAACAGGGATGGCACGTACGAGCAGTACTTC. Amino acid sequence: CASSPNRDGTYEQYF.

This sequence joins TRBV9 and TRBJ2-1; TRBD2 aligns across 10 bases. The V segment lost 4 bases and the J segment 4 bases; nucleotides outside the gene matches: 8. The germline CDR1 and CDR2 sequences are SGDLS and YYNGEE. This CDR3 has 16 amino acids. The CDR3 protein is CASSPGLAGDYNEQFF. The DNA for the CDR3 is TGTGCCAGCAGCCCCGGGCTAGCGGGAGATTACAATGAGCAGTTCTTC. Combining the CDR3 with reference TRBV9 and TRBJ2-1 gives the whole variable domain DSGVTQTPKHLITATGQRVTLRCSPRSGDLSVYWYQQSLDQGLQFLIQYYNGEERAKGNILERFSAQQFPDLHSELNLSSLELGDSALYFCASSPGLAGDYNEQFFGPGTRLTVL.

The CDR3 coding sequence is TGTGCCAGTAGTCTGGACAGTAGCACAGATACGCAGTATTTT. It yields the protein CASSLDSSTDTQYF. V and J are TRBV19 and TRBJ2-3; tentatively, D is TRBD1 (6 bases). V lost 5 bases, J lost 0 bases, and 9 bases lay in between. The CDR3 consists of 14 residues. In germline, CDR1 is LNHDA, CDR2 SQIVND (reference sequence).

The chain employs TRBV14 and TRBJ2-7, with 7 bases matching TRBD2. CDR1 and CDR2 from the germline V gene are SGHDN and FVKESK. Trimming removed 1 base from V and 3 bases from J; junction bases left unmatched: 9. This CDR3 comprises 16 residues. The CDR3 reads CASSQGTPGLNYEQYF. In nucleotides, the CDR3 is TGTGCCAGCAGCCAAGGCACCCCGGGACTAAACTACGAGCAGTACTTC. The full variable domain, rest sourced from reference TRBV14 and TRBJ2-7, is EAGVTQFPSHSVIEKGQTVTLRCDPISGHDNLYWYRRVMGKEIKFLLHFVKESKQDESGMPNNRFLAERTGGTYSTLKVQPAELEDSGVYFCASSQGTPGLNYEQYFGPGTRLTVT.

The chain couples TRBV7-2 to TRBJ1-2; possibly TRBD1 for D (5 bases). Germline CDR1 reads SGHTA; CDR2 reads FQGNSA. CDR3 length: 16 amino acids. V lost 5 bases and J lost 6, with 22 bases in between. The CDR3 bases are TGTGCCAGCAGCCCGACCCCGCCCCGGTCGGGGGATGGCTACACCTTC. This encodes CASSPTPPRSGDGYTF.

This CDR3 reads CASSSGGDYEQYF. Written as DNA, the CDR3 is TGTGCCAGCAGTTCGGGCGGGGACTACGAGCAGTACTTC. This chain connects TRBV5-4 to TRBJ2-7; D may be TRBD2 (6 bases). The CDR3 covers 13 residues. Looked up from germline, CDR1 is SGHNT and CDR2 is YYREEE (reference sequence). Trimming took off 5 bases at V and 3 bases at J, with 12 bases between the two ends.

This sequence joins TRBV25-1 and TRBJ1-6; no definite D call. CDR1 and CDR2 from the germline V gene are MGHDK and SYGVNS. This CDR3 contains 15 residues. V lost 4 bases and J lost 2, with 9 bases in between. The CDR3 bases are TGTGCCAGCAGTGGGCACAACACCTATAATTCACCCCTCCACTTT. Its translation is CASSGHNTYNSPLHF. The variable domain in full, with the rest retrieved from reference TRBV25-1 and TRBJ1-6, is EADIYQTPRYLVIGTGKKITLECSQTMGHDKMYWYQQDPGMELHLIHYSYGVNSTEKGDLSSESTVSRIRTEHFPLTLESARPSHTSQYLCASSGHNTYNSPLHFGNGTRLTVT.

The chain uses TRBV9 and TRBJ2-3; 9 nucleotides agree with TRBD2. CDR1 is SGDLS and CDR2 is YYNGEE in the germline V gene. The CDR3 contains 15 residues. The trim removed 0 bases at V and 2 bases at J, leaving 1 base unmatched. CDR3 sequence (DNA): TGTGCCAGCAGCGTAGGCGGGGGGGACACAGATACGCAGTATTTT. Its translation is CASSVGGGDTDTQYF.